The 29 T cell receptor beta chains listed next were all sequenced from one sample in a study of shared clonotypes between healthy human individuals. Produced via immunoSEQ multiplex PCR; TCRdb's table is partial and in-frame only. This sample has around 510,000 clones, with around 77% found just once. Sequences were obtained from PBMCs. Source of these receptors: a woman aged 40 to 50 in good health. Some clones in this sample may be carry-over from other donors' samples.

This chain connects TRBV4-2 to TRBJ1-6; tentative D call: TRBD1 (5 bases). The CDR3 runs to 15 residues. The germline V gene encodes CDR1 LGHNA and CDR2 YNFKEQ. Trimming stripped 0 bases from V and 8 bases from J, with 11 bases between. This chain's CDR3 is CASSQDTGRHSPLHF. DNA of the CDR3: TGTGCCAGCAGCCAAGATACAGGACGGCATTCACCCCTCCACTTT.

The rearrangement uses TRBV4-3 and TRBJ2-3; perhaps TRBD1 as D (5 bases). The CDR3 is 17 residues long. Looked up from germline, CDR1 is LGHNA and CDR2 is YSLEER. V was shortened by 4 bases and J by 0 bases, with 17 bases between the two germline ends. Here the CDR3 reads CASSPQGGQFSTDTQYF. CDR3 in DNA: TGCGCCAGCAGCCCTCAGGGTGGTCAGTTTAGCACAGATACGCAGTATTTT.

The V gene is TRBV28, the J gene TRBJ2-1, with 11 positions matching TRBD2. In germline, CDR1 is MDHEN, CDR2 SYDVKM. The CDR3 extends over 15 amino acids. The J segment lost 1 base and the V segment lost 6 bases, leaving 2 bases of the junction unmatched. CDR3 in amino acids: CASRSSGRSYNEQFF. The DNA for the CDR3 is TGTGCCAGCAGGTCTAGCGGGAGGTCCTACAATGAGCAGTTCTTC.

The rearrangement joins TRBV9 to TRBJ2-1; D gene uncertain. Looked up from germline, CDR1 is SGDLS and CDR2 is YYNGEE. The CDR3 covers 8 residues. CDR3 nucleotides: TGTCCCAACAATGAGCAGTTCTTC. This sequence encodes CPNNEQFF.

The chain uses TRBV7-3 and TRBJ2-2; the D call may be TRBD1 or TRBD2 (5 bases each). This CDR3 has 15 residues. The V end was cut by 0 bases, the J end by 7 bases, with 12 bases between. CDR1 is SGHTA and CDR2 is FQGTGA in the germline V gene. This CDR3 reads CASSLTPGPFGELFF. CDR3 DNA sequence: TGTGCCAGCAGCTTAACGCCGGGACCTTTCGGGGAGCTGTTTTTT.

This chain uses TRBV5-6 with TRBJ2-1; TRBD1 might be the D (7 bases). V lost 0 bases and J lost 4, with 11 bases in between. CDR1 SGHDT and CDR2 YYEEEE come from the germline V gene. This CDR3 has 15 amino acids. The CDR3 region is CASSLGGTVYNEQFF. CDR3 DNA: TGTGCCAGCAGCTTGGGCGGGACAGTTTACAATGAGCAGTTCTTC.

As concerns this clone: This likely traces to a read error, being one base from a far larger clone. This chain joins TRBV2 and TRBJ2-7; 16 bases map to TRBD2. V lost 8 bases and J lost 6; bases outside the gene matches: 19. CDR3 length equals 19 residues. Germline lookup yields CDR1 SNHLY and CDR2 FYNNEI. CDR3 coding DNA: TGTGCCAGCGCTCGGGGGACTAGCGGGAGGGCCGTCTCCGAGGCCGAGCAGTACTTC. Translation: CASARGTSGRAVSEAEQYF.

V usage is TRBV6-1 and J usage is TRBJ2-7; weak D call: TRBD1 (6 bases). V was trimmed by 0 bases and J by 3 bases, leaving 12 bases between them. CDR3 length: 15 residues. CDR1 is MNHNS and CDR2 is SASEGT in the germline V gene. CDR3 region: CASSEALDRYYEQYF. CDR3 in DNA: TGTGCCAGCAGTGAAGCGCTGGACAGATACTACGAGCAGTACTTC.

This clone has just one count. The chain has TRBV10-3 and TRBJ2-3, with D unresolved. The germline V gene has CDR1 ENHRY and CDR2 SYGVKD. V was cut by 4 bases and J by 0 bases, with 8 bases left in between. The CDR3 extends over 14 amino acids. CDR3 amino acids: CAISGRVSTDTQYF. CDR3 DNA: TGTGCCATCAGTGGCCGCGTGAGCACAGATACGCAGTATTTT.

V usage is TRBV6-4 and J usage is TRBJ1-5; 10 nucleotides match TRBD1. Germline assignment: CDR1 MRHNA and CDR2 SNTAGT. The CDR3 sequence is 16 residues long. The V segment lost 5 bases and the J segment 7 bases; nucleotides outside the gene matches: 11. The DNA for the CDR3 is TGTGCCAGCAGTTTGACAGGGGGCGTGTATGGGCAGCCCCAGCATTTT. It is translated as CASSLTGGVYGQPQHF.

The chain links TRBV15 to TRBJ2-2; 8 nucleotides match TRBD2. The V gene end was trimmed by 0 bases and the J gene end by 13 bases; junction bases not matched to a gene: 4. CDR1 LNHNV and CDR2 YYDKDF come from the germline V gene (reference sequence). The CDR3 loop spans 13 amino acids. This CDR3 reads CATSRDRGGVLFF. In DNA form, the CDR3 reads TGTGCCACCAGCAGAGATCGGGGGGGCGTGCTGTTTTTT.

This clone was seen repeatedly, ten times or more. The chain combines TRBV18 with TRBJ1-4, with D unclear. The CDR3 runs 14 residues. Per germline, CDR1 KGHSH and CDR2 LQKENI. The ends were cut back, 2 bases at V and 5 bases at J, with 9 bases in the middle. The CDR3 protein is CASSPGLQNEKLFF. Written as DNA, the CDR3 is TGTGCCAGCTCACCAGGGTTACAAAATGAAAAACTGTTTTTT.

The chain joins TRBV7-9 to TRBJ1-1; tentatively, D is TRBD1 (5 bases). The CDR3 covers 13 residues. Germline loops: CDR1 SEHNR, CDR2 FQNEAQ (reference sequence). Between the trimmed V and J ends, which lost 5 bases and 4 bases, there was a span of 11 bases. CDR3 loop: CASSRSGGTEAFF. The CDR3 nucleotides read TGTGCCAGCAGCCGATCGGGGGGCACTGAAGCTTTCTTT. The full variable domain, completed using reference TRBV7-9 and TRBJ1-1, is DTGVSQNPRHKITKRGQNVTFRCDPISEHNRLYWYRQTLGQGPEFLTYFQNEAQLEKSRLLSDRFSAERPKGSFSTLEIQRTEQGDSAMYLCASSRSGGTEAFFGQGTRLTVV.

This clone was seen only once. The J gene is TRBJ1-4, the V gene TRBV28; 9 nucleotides align to TRBD1. Germline trimming cut 7 bases from V and 7 bases from J; bases unmatched to any gene: 13. Germline V gene sequence: CDR1 MDHEN, CDR2 SYDVKM. The CDR3 has 16 amino acids. CDR3 region: CASTPEPGQGSEKLFF. CDR3 DNA: TGTGCCAGCACCCCAGAGCCGGGACAGGGCTCTGAAAAACTGTTTTTT.

On this clone: This may stem from a read error, because a much larger clone lies one nucleotide away. Within the sample, other DNA sequences also encode this same CDR3. The V gene is TRBV18, the J gene TRBJ1-1, with D possibly being TRBD1 (5 bases). V gave up 3 bases and J gave up 7 bases, with 9 bases separating them. The length of the CDR3 is 12 residues. CDR1 is KGHSH, CDR2 LQKENI, per germline. Here the CDR3 DNA reads TGTGCCAGCTCACCGGGCCAGGGTGAAGCTTTCTTT. Protein product: CASSPGQGEAFF. Complete variable domain (other parts from reference TRBV18 and TRBJ1-1): NAGVMQNPRHLVRRRGQEARLRCSPMKGHSHVYWYRQLPEEGLKFMVYLQKENIIDESGMPKERFSAEFPKEGPSILRIQQVVRGDSAAYFCASSPGQGEAFFGQGTRLTVV.

The chain links TRBV6-1 to TRBJ1-5, with D perhaps matching TRBD1 (6 bases). V dropped 8 bases and J dropped 6 bases, with 20 bases sitting between them. The length of the CDR3 is 15 residues. Looked up from germline, CDR1 is MNHNS and CDR2 is SASEGT. The DNA for the CDR3 is TGTGCCAGCGGGGCATTGGGGGCTTTGAGTCAGCCCCAGCATTTT. It translates to CASGALGALSQPQHF.

This sequence joins TRBV2 and TRBJ2-7; tentatively, D is TRBD1 (5 bases). Between the trimmed V and J ends, which lost 6 bases and 4 bases, there was a span of 16 bases. The CDR3 has 14 amino acids. Germline V gene data show CDR1 as SNHLY and CDR2 as FYNNEI. The CDR3 coding sequence is TGTGCCAGCAGCCCCGACAGAGGAAGTTACGAGCAGTACTTC. Its protein product is CASSPDRGSYEQYF. The whole variable domain, remainder taken from reference TRBV2 and TRBJ2-7, is EPEVTQTPSHQVTQMGQEVILRCVPISNHLYFYWYRQILGQKVEFLVSFYNNEISEKSEIFDDQFSVERPDGSNFTLKIRSTKLEDSAMYFCASSPDRGSYEQYFGPGTRLTVT.

As concerns this clone: A much larger clone lies a single base off, so this may be a read error. The chain joins TRBV4-2 to TRBJ1-5, with no clear D. There are 13 residues in the CDR3. V shed 0 bases and J shed 3 bases, with 3 bases lying between them. CDR1 is LGHNA and CDR2 is YNFKEQ in the germline V gene. The CDR3 region has the DNA TGTGCCAGCAGCCAAGATCCCAATCAGCCCCAGCATTTT. Amino acids: CASSQDPNQPQHF.

In regard to this clone: Other DNA sequences in this sample translate to the same CDR3. The CDR3 DNA follows: TGTGCCAGCAGCCTGGGACTATACAATGAGCAGTTCTTC. Translation: CASSLGLYNEQFF. This sequence joins TRBV7-3 and TRBJ2-1, with 7 positions matching TRBD2. Germline values: CDR1 SGHTA, CDR2 FQGTGA. V trimming: 5 bases; J trimming: 4 bases; junction bases outside the gene matches: 2. The CDR3 extends over 13 amino acids.

The V gene is TRBV7-7, the J gene TRBJ2-1; D not resolved. The CDR3 contains 13 residues. Germline lookup yields CDR1 SSHAT and CDR2 FNYEAQ (reference sequence). V lost 6 bases and J lost 4, with 10 bases in between. CDR3 loop: CASSPDRYNEQFF. CDR3 coding DNA: TGTGCCAGCAGTCCTGACCGGTACAATGAGCAGTTCTTC.

The V and J genes are TRBV11-2 and TRBJ2-6; D not certain. The germline V and J ends were trimmed by 3 bases and 1 base, with 13 bases remaining between them. The germline gives CDR1 SGHAT, CDR2 FQNNGV. CDR3 length equals 17 residues. CDR3 sequence: CASSFTPTPSGANVLTF. The CDR3 bases are TGTGCCAGCAGCTTTACACCGACTCCGTCTGGGGCCAACGTCCTGACTTTC.

V usage is TRBV7-2 and J usage is TRBJ2-2; no clear D gene. V was shortened by 5 bases and J by 0 bases, with 13 bases between the two germline ends. The CDR3 extends over 16 amino acids. The germline gives CDR1 SGHTA, CDR2 FQGNSA. The CDR3 DNA reads as TGTGCCAGCAGCCCCATTCCGTTCGCGAACACCGGGGAGCTGTTTTTT. Its protein product is CASSPIPFANTGELFF.

The chain recombines TRBV20-1 with TRBJ1-4; TRBD1 is a possible D gene (6 bases). Between the trimmed V and J ends, which lost 8 bases and 5 bases, there was a span of 9 bases. Germline CDR1 is DFQATT and CDR2 is SNEGSKA (reference sequence). The CDR3 is 11 residues long. The CDR3 loop reads CSPDSNEKLFF. The CDR3 nucleotides are TGCAGTCCGGACAGCAATGAAAAACTGTTTTTT.

The table lists this clone with a few counts. The V gene is TRBV15, the J gene TRBJ2-3; maybe TRBD2 (6 bases). This CDR3 is 14 amino acids long. The V end was cut by 8 bases, the J end by 2 bases, with 14 bases between. Germline V gene sequence: CDR1 LNHNV, CDR2 YYDKDF (reference sequence). The chain's CDR3 is CATCFGGPTDTQYF. DNA for the CDR3: TGTGCCACCTGTTTTGGAGGGCCCACAGATACGCAGTATTTT.

The chain carries TRBV5-4 and TRBJ2-2, with a weak D call TRBD1 (6 bases). The CDR3 has 16 amino acids. The V and J ends lost 0 bases and 6 bases respectively, with 15 bases between them. Germline V gives CDR1 SGHNT, CDR2 YYREEE (reference sequence). The CDR3 is CASSLDATGRPGELFF. CDR3 nucleotides: TGTGCCAGCAGCTTGGATGCGACAGGTCGACCCGGGGAGCTGTTTTTT. The full variable domain, rest sourced from reference TRBV5-4 and TRBJ2-2, is ETGVTQSPTHLIKTRGQQVTLRCSSQSGHNTVSWYQQALGQGPQFIFQYYREEENGRGNFPPRFSGLQFPNYSSELNVNALELDDSALYLCASSLDATGRPGELFFGEGSRLTVL.

V and J are TRBV28 and TRBJ2-7; D call uncertain. The V gene's germline CDR1 is MDHEN and CDR2 SYDVKM. The germline V and J ends were trimmed by 3 bases and 6 bases, with 15 bases remaining between them. This CDR3 region has 14 residues. CDR3 amino acids: CASSFVGPLGEQYF. In DNA, the CDR3 is TGTGCCAGCAGTTTTGTCGGCCCTTTGGGCGAGCAGTACTTC.

This clone was seen more than once but under ten times. The chain has TRBV7-8 and TRBJ2-7, with a weak D call TRBD2 (6 bases). Germline CDR1 is SGHVS and CDR2 is FQNEAQ. The CDR3 has 14 amino acids. V shed 2 bases and J shed 3 bases, with 11 bases lying between them. The CDR3 protein is CASSLPGLHYEQYF. Written as DNA, the CDR3 is TGTGCCAGCAGCTTACCGGGACTCCACTACGAGCAGTACTTC. The variable domain in full, completed from reference TRBV7-8 and TRBJ2-7, reads GAGVSQSPRYKVAKRGQDVALRCDPISGHVSLFWYQQALGQGPEFLTYFQNEAQLDKSGLPSDRFFAERPEGSVSTLKIQRTQQEDSAVYLCASSLPGLHYEQYFGPGTRLTVT.

The chain recombines TRBV9 with TRBJ2-5; 7 bases map to TRBD1. This CDR3 is built from 14 residues. V trimming: 4 bases; J trimming: 2 bases; junction bases outside the gene matches: 5. Germline assignment: CDR1 SGDLS and CDR2 YYNGEE. This CDR3 reads CASSMGTVQETQYF. As DNA, the CDR3 is TGTGCCAGCAGCATGGGGACAGTACAAGAGACCCAGTACTTC. Using reference TRBV9 and TRBJ2-5 for the parts outside the CDR3, the full variable domain is DSGVTQTPKHLITATGQRVTLRCSPRSGDLSVYWYQQSLDQGLQFLIQYYNGEERAKGNILERFSAQQFPDLHSELNLSSLELGDSALYFCASSMGTVQETQYFGPGTRLLVL.

V is TRBV18 and J is TRBJ2-4, with 7 bases aligning to TRBD1. The CDR3 is 16 amino acids. Per the germline V gene, CDR1 is KGHSH and CDR2 is LQKENI. J gave up 8 bases and V 0 bases, and 10 bases lay outside the gene matches. The CDR3 sequence is CASSPPSQGEWDIQYF. CDR3 bases: TGTGCCAGCTCACCACCCAGCCAGGGGGAGTGGGACATTCAGTACTTC.